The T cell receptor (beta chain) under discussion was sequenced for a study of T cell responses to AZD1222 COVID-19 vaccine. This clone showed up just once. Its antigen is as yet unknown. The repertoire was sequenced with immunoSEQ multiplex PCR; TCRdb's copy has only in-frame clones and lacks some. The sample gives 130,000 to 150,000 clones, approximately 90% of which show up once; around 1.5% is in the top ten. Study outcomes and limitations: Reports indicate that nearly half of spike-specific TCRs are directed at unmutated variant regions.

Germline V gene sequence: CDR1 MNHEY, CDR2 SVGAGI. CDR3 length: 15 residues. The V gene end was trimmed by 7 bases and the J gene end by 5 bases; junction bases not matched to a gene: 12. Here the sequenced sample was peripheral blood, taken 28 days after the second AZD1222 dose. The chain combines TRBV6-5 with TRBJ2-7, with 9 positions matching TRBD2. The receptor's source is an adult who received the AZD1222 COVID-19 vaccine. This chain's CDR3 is CASTKRAGGPHEQYF. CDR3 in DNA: TGTGCCAGCACCAAAAGGGCGGGAGGGCCCCACGAGCAGTACTTC.